The 28 T cell receptor beta chains in this list originate from one sample, sequenced in a study of blood T cells in healthy people across ages. The second PCR ran about 6 to 11 cycles with a sample-barcoded 5' primer and J-beta primers. Via MiXCR, TCRdb re-called the 5' RACE reads, giving one row per CDR3 protein. The sample consists of approximately 800,000 distinct CDR3 sequences, approximately 65% of them appearing once. Input material: blood. Receptors were obtained from a man aged 25 to 40 in good health.

The rearrangement links TRBV29-1 to TRBJ2-1, with D perhaps matching TRBD2 (5 bases). V dropped 7 bases and J dropped 4 bases, with 14 bases sitting between them. Germline V gives CDR1 SQVTM, CDR2 ANQGSEA. The CDR3 length is 13 residues. The CDR3 DNA follows: TGCAGCGCTGACAAGTTAGCGTACAATGAGCAGTTCTTC. Translated, it gives CSADKLAYNEQFF.

The V and J genes are TRBV7-2 and TRBJ2-4, with 7 bases fitting TRBD2. The J call is in doubt because the DNA end fits TRBJ2-7 better. CDR1 is SGHTA and CDR2 is FQGNSA in the germline V gene. The CDR3 loop spans 14 amino acids. CDR3 sequence (DNA): TGTGCCAGCAGCCCCACTAGCGCCCCCTACGAGCAGTACTTC. Its translation: CASSPTSAPYEQYF.

This clonotype has a single count. The chain links TRBV4-3 to TRBJ2-1; 11 nucleotides match TRBD2. Germline assignment: CDR1 LGHNA and CDR2 YSLEER. Trimming at V came to 0 bases and at J to 3 bases, leaving 4 bases not matched to a gene. This CDR3 has 17 amino acids. The CDR3 loop is CASSQDSGGAFYNEQFF. CDR3 nucleotide sequence: TGCGCCAGCAGCCAAGATAGCGGGGGGGCCTTCTACAATGAGCAGTTCTTC.

On this clonotype: The junction shows a germline mismatch at one end, possibly a read error. This chain uses TRBV5-5 with TRBJ2-4, with D maybe TRBD1 (5 bases). Germline-derived CDR1 and CDR2 are SGHKS and YYEKEE (reference sequence). The CDR3 extends over 16 amino acids. The CDR3 coding sequence is TGTGCCGGCAGCTTAGGGGTTAGTGACCCCAAAAACATTCAGTACTTC. Its translation is CAGSLGVSDPKNIQYF.

The CDR3 DNA reads TGCAGCGTTGTATACTCACAGGAGACCCAGTACTTC. This sequence encodes CSVVYSQETQYF. V usage is TRBV29-1 and J usage is TRBJ2-5; D remains unclear. The germline V and J ends were trimmed by 4 bases and 5 bases, with 11 bases remaining between them. Looked up from germline, CDR1 is SQVTM and CDR2 is ANQGSEA. There are 12 residues in the CDR3.

The gene calls are TRBV4-3 and TRBJ2-3, with 14 bases fitting TRBD2. V was pared by 0 bases and J by 1 base, with 3 bases of the junction left unmatched. Germline CDR1 LGHNA, CDR2 YSLEER. The CDR3 consists of 18 residues. DNA of the CDR3: TGCGCCAGCAGCCAAGAAACGGGACTAGCGGGGGGCACAGATACGCAGTATTTT. This gives the protein CASSQETGLAGGTDTQYF.

The V and J genes are TRBV27 and TRBJ1-5; 7 nucleotides line up with TRBD1. J was trimmed by 5 bases and V by 8 bases; bases with no gene match: 3. The V gene's germline CDR1 is MNHEY and CDR2 SMNVEV (reference sequence). This CDR3 spans 12 amino acids. The DNA for the CDR3 is TGTGCCAGCGGACAGGACTATCAGCCCCAGCATTTT. This sequence encodes CASGQDYQPQHF.

This chain uses TRBV4-3 with TRBJ1-2, with a possible D match to TRBD1 (5 bases). Germline V gene lookup returns CDR1 LGHNA and CDR2 YSLEER. The CDR3 consists of 14 residues. V was trimmed by 0 bases and J by 4 bases, leaving 9 bases between them. Here the CDR3 reads CASSQEGLPYGYTF. The DNA of the CDR3 is TGCGCCAGCAGCCAAGAGGGACTACCCTATGGCTACACCTTC.

The gene calls are TRBV4-3 and TRBJ2-3, with D unclear. V lost 0 bases to trimming and J lost 0 bases, with 10 bases between them. The CDR3 loop spans 16 amino acids. The germline gives CDR1 LGHNA, CDR2 YSLEER. CDR3 loop: CASSQDPVASTDTQYF. In nucleotides, the CDR3 is TGCGCCAGCAGCCAAGATCCAGTTGCTAGCACAGATACGCAGTATTTT.

This clonotype was found a few times. The chain couples TRBV2 to TRBJ2-1; D possibly corresponds to TRBD1 (6 bases). V was pared by 10 bases and J by 9 bases, with 10 bases between. Per the germline V gene, CDR1 is SNHLY and CDR2 is FYNNEI. The CDR3 length is 10 residues. The CDR3 loop reads CATLGAEQFF. CDR3 nucleotide sequence: TGTGCCACTTTGGGGGCTGAGCAGTTCTTC.

CDR3 amino acids: CASSESGGPYYNEQFF. CDR3 DNA sequence: TGCGCCAGCAGTGAGTCGGGGGGACCCTACTACAATGAGCAGTTCTTC. The rearrangement links TRBV10-2 to TRBJ2-1; possible D gene TRBD2, 6 bases. Germline V gene data show CDR1 as WSHSY and CDR2 as SAAADI. V lost 0 bases to trimming and J lost 3 bases, with 12 bases between them. CDR3 length: 16 amino acids.

The rearrangement links TRBV4-3 to TRBJ2-3; unclear D gene. The CDR3 extends over 16 amino acids. Germline CDR1 is LGHNA and CDR2 is YSLEER. V was trimmed by 1 base and J by 0 bases, leaving 11 bases between them. The CDR3 protein is CASSQGGAASTDTQYF. CDR3 nucleotides: TGCGCCAGCAGCCAAGGCGGAGCAGCTAGCACAGATACGCAGTATTTT.

The chain recombines TRBV29-1 with TRBJ1-4, with 7 bases matching TRBD1. This CDR3 comprises 11 residues. Per the germline V gene, CDR1 is SQVTM and CDR2 is ANQGSEA. With V trimmed by 6 bases and J by 10 bases, 5 bases remained unmatched. The CDR3 DNA reads TGCAGCGTCAGGGGGGGGGGAAAACTGTTTTTT. It encodes CSVRGGGKLFF.

This clonotype was seen a few times. The chain couples TRBV9 to TRBJ2-3, with a weak D call TRBD2 (6 bases). The CDR3 spans 15 residues. Deletions cut 0 bases from V and 1 base from J, with 9 bases between. From germline, CDR1 is SGDLS and CDR2 YYNGEE. The CDR3 sequence is CASSVVGGGTDTQYF. CDR3 nucleotides: TGTGCCAGCAGCGTAGTGGGCGGGGGCACAGATACGCAGTATTTT.

The chain uses TRBV28 and TRBJ1-4; maybe TRBD1 (6 bases). The germline gives CDR1 MDHEN, CDR2 SYDVKM. The CDR3 covers 15 residues. The V gene lost 4 bases and the J gene lost 4 bases, with 13 bases spanning the gap. CDR3 bases: TGTGCCAGCAGTTCGCCAGGGGAAATTAATGAAAAACTGTTTTTT. This translates into CASSSPGEINEKLFF.

This sequence joins TRBV20-1 and TRBJ2-7; D is uncertain. V dropped 0 bases and J dropped 3 bases, with 6 bases sitting between them. CDR1 DFQATT and CDR2 SNEGSKA come from the germline V gene (reference sequence). CDR3 size: 12 residues. The CDR3 DNA reads TGCAGTGCTAGAGATAGTGGCTACGAGCAGTACTTC. This gives the protein CSARDSGYEQYF.

This clonotype was observed a handful of times. The rearrangement joins TRBV29-1 to TRBJ2-3; D may be TRBD1 or TRBD2 (6 bases each). CDR3 length: 13 residues. Germline assignment: CDR1 SQVTM and CDR2 ANQGSEA. Trimming removed 5 bases at V and 0 bases at J, with 9 bases between. Here the CDR3 reads CSVHGGSTDTQYF. The DNA for the CDR3 is TGCAGCGTTCACGGGGGCAGCACAGATACGCAGTATTTT.

The chain has TRBV2 and TRBJ1-2; D is possibly TRBD1 (6 bases). CDR3 length equals 14 residues. Germline V lookup: CDR1 SNHLY, CDR2 FYNNEI. With 4 bases removed from V and 5 bases from J, the gap between germline ends came to 14 bases. As DNA, the CDR3 is TGTGCCAGCAGTGTGGATCGACAGGCGTATGGCTACACCTTC. It codes for CASSVDRQAYGYTF.

V and J are TRBV12-3 or TRBV12-4 and TRBJ2-3, with 8 bases aligning to TRBD1. With V trimmed by 5 bases and J by 2 bases, 9 bases remained unmatched. The CDR3 sequence is 16 residues long. DNA for the CDR3: TGTGCCAGCAGTCCACCCCGGGACAGGTACACAGATACGCAGTATTTT. Protein product: CASSPPRDRYTDTQYF.

The V gene is TRBV4-2, the J gene TRBJ2-7; tentative D call: TRBD1 (6 bases). This CDR3 spans 15 amino acids. Germline V gene sequence: CDR1 LGHNA, CDR2 YNFKEQ. V gave up 3 bases and J gave up 0 bases, with 12 bases separating them. CDR3 sequence: CASSQRDTSSYEQYF. In DNA form, the CDR3 reads TGTGCCAGCAGCCAGAGGGACACTAGCTCCTACGAGCAGTACTTC.

This clonotype was observed at least ten times. The chain links TRBV4-3 to TRBJ2-3, with a tentative D call TRBD2 (6 bases). CDR1 is LGHNA and CDR2 is YSLEER in the germline V gene. The CDR3 is 17 amino acids. V lost 2 bases and J 4 bases, leaving 19 bases between the germline ends. The CDR3 nucleotides read TGCGCCAGCAGCCAACGGCCTAGCGACCCCTCCGCAGATACGCAGTATTTT. It is translated as CASSQRPSDPSADTQYF.

This chain links TRBV7-9 with TRBJ2-7; D not certain. The CDR3 has 11 amino acids. The V end lost 4 bases, the J end lost 3 bases, and 4 bases lay between the germline ends. The germline gives CDR1 SEHNR, CDR2 FQNEAQ (reference sequence). CDR3 in DNA: TGTGCCAGCAGCTGGAACTACGAGCAGTACTTC. Encoded protein: CASSWNYEQYF.

With regard to this clonotype: A junction end diverges from the germline sequence, so it may reflect a read error. V usage is TRBV7-2 and J usage is TRBJ2-1, with 7 bases matching TRBD1. This CDR3 has 16 residues. In germline, CDR1 is SGHTA, CDR2 FQGNSA. The chain's CDR3 is CAGRFTGVSSYNEQFF. CDR3 in DNA: TGTGCCGGCAGATTTACAGGGGTTAGCTCCTACAATGAGCAGTTCTTC.

This clonotype has just a few counts. The V gene is TRBV12-3 or TRBV12-4, the J gene TRBJ1-1; the D is unclear. CDR3 length: 14 residues. The germline V and J ends were trimmed by 6 bases and 7 bases, with 18 bases remaining between them. The CDR3 sequence: CASRTIEPDLEAFF. The CDR3 DNA reads TGTGCCAGCAGGACCATTGAACCGGACCTTGAAGCTTTCTTT.

In DNA, the CDR3 is TGCAGTGCTAGGAACAGGGTTTATGGCAATCAGCCCCAGCATTTT. Translating gives CSARNRVYGNQPQHF. The chain has TRBV20-1 and TRBJ1-5; D may be TRBD1 (6 bases). CDR3 length: 15 amino acids. V lost 3 bases and J lost 2, with 14 bases in between. Germline V gives CDR1 DFQATT, CDR2 SNEGSKA (reference sequence).

The chain carries TRBV6-5 and TRBJ2-3, with 7 bases lining up with TRBD2. CDR3 length equals 14 residues. Germline values: CDR1 MNHEY, CDR2 SVGAGI. Trimming took 7 bases from V and 1 from J; bases not matched to a gene: 5. CDR3 bases: TGTGCCAGCAACCTAGCGGTCGGCACAGATACGCAGTATTTT. Translated, it gives CASNLAVGTDTQYF.

The chain carries TRBV7-2 and TRBJ1-5, with 8 bases lining up with TRBD1. The length of the CDR3 is 15 residues. The ends lost 5 bases at V and 10 bases at J; junction bases unmatched: 13. Germline values: CDR1 SGHTA, CDR2 FQGNSA. The CDR3 coding sequence is TGTGCCAGCAGCCGGGAACCGGACAGGGTCAGACCCCAGCATTTT. Protein sequence: CASSREPDRVRPQHF. Using reference TRBV7-2 and TRBJ1-5 for the parts outside the CDR3, the full variable domain is GAGVSQSPSNKVTEKGKDVELRCDPISGHTALYWYRQSLGQGLEFLIYFQGNSAPDKSGLPSDRFSAERTGGSVSTLTIQRTQQEDSAVYLCASSREPDRVRPQHFGDGTRLSIL.

The V and J genes are TRBV29-1 and TRBJ1-1; D gene unclear. V was trimmed by 3 bases and J by 0 bases, leaving 8 bases between them. From germline, CDR1 is SQVTM and CDR2 ANQGSEA. The CDR3 covers 13 residues. In DNA form, the CDR3 reads TGCAGCGTTGATGCAGACTTGAACACTGAAGCTTTCTTT. Translated: CSVDADLNTEAFF.